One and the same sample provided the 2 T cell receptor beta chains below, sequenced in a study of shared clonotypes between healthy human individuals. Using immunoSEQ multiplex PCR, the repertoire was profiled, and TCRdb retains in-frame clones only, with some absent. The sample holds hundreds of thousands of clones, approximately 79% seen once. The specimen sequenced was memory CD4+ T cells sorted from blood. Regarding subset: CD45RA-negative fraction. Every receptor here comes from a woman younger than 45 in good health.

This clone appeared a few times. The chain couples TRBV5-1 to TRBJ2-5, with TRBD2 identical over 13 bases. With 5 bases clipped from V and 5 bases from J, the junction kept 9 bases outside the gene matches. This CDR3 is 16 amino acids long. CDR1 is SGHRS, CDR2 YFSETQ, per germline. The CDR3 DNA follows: TGCGCCAGCAGACCCGGGACTAGCGGGACGTGGGAGACCCAGTACTTC. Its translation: CASRPGTSGTWETQYF.

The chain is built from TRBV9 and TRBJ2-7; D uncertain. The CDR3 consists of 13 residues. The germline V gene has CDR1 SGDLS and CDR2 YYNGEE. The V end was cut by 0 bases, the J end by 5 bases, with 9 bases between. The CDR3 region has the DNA TGTGCCAGCAGCGTAGGAGGTTGGCACGAGCAGTACTTC. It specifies CASSVGGWHEQYF.